This T cell receptor (beta chain) was recovered during a study of T cell repertoires in cytomegalovirus infection. Study overall: It was the public TCR beta signatures that indicated both CMV infection and matching HLA type.

On this clonotype itself: Its antigen is still unknown.

TCRdb reprocessed the reads with MiXCR, giving one entry per CDR3 protein. This table holds approximately 700,000 distinct CDR3 sequences, about a third found once. Study-level results: Ex vivo responses were dominated by HLA-C-restricted CMV-specific TCR beta clonotypes.

Trimming pared 1 base from V and 1 base from J, leaving 10 bases between. The CDR3 length is 15 residues. Germline values: CDR1 SGHAT, CDR2 FQNNGV. The sequenced sample was PBMCs. This chain connects TRBV11-2 to TRBJ1-1; D ambiguous. The receptor comes from a human donor in good health (CMV status not recorded). Some clones in this sample may be carry-over from other donors' samples. The CDR3 loop reads CASSLVRTSNTEAFF. The CDR3 nucleotides are TGTGCCAGCAGCTTAGTTCGGACGTCGAACACTGAAGCTTTCTTT.